This T cell receptor beta chain was sequenced for a study of blood T cell repertoires in COVID-19 (dated by TCRdb to 2019 to 2021). Background for the entire study: Collaborator samples came from the United States, Italy and Spain and covered acute and convalescent phases of COVID-19. The material from the prospective study consisted of cDNA or gDNA derived from T cells, B-cell-depleted T cells, or PBMCs. Subjects who had been exposed to COVID-19, were actively infected with it, or had recovered from it provided the deeply sampled blood TCRbeta repertoires that made up the dataset. The repertoires were released in a freely available public database meant as a resource for research on the immune response to SARS-CoV-2. Samples came from the ongoing ImmuneRACE study (first 160 participants) plus 1,254 subjects from 6 global collaborators. The sample metadata nearly always contained a de-identified subject ID, COVID-19 status, age in years and sex. HLA class I and class II types, where available, came from metadata supplied by the sample provider rather than from assay-based typing. What the research found in general, with its limitations: How much clinical and demographic metadata was included differed by source and by participant, and the metadata was provided uncurated.

Relative to germline, V is 3 bases shorter and J is 2 bases shorter, with 12 bases between their ends. The CDR3 spans 15 residues, from the cysteine through the phenylalanine. Left in the record is the CDR3 DNA by itself, 45 bases read in frame from the first base. CDR1 and CDR2, per the germline V gene, are LGHNT and FRNRAP. In the prospective study, participants were roughly 18 to 100 years old, resided in about two dozen geographic areas of the United States, and were enrolled through a virtual design. Cohort assignment in the prospective study relied on participant-reported clinical history from a screening survey and a study questionnaire. Exposed participants had been in contact with someone with a PCR-confirmed or clinician-diagnosed COVID-19 case within 2 weeks of study entry. Each participant in the prospective study had whole blood, serum and a nasopharyngeal or oropharyngeal swab collected by mobile phlebotomists. Prospective study participants could optionally give additional blood draws and questionnaires over a roughly 2-month period. Before DNA extraction, prospective study blood samples were shipped either frozen or at room temperature.

TCRbeta CDR3 regions were amplified from genomic DNA using the immunoSEQ Assay, a bias-controlled multiplex PCR. The authors' analysis ran thus. Within the assay, amplification of reference gene primers was used to estimate how many nucleated cells each sample contained. Sequence reads were collapsed and filtered to measure the absolute abundance of every unique TCRbeta CDR3 rearrangement. For each sample, productive Simpson clonality was calculated as the square root of Simpson's diversity index across productive rearrangements. As stored in TCRdb, this immuneACCESS dataset retains in-frame rearrangements with V and J assigned. A fraction of the clones does not appear; measured against another copy, unresolved V genes explain less than half of the discrepancy, and the remainder lacks a known reason. V, J and clone size are taken as reported in that table, and D and trimming were inferred from the DNA itself. This sample comprises around 400,000 clones, about 88% of them detected only once. The ten largest clones add up to less than 1.5% of the sample.

As to this clone: Its antigen specificity is not known. The input lacks base qualities; no much larger clone sits a single base away.

This chain is built from TRBV12-5 and TRBJ2-3; the D gene assignment is ambiguous. The source is a woman under 30 who had been exposed to COVID-19. Sample: PBMCs or T cells enriched from blood (not recorded which). The encoded CDR3 is CASGLGQANTDTQYF. The DNA sequence is given as TGTGCTAGTGGTTTAGGTCAGGCTAACACAGATACGCAGTATTTT.